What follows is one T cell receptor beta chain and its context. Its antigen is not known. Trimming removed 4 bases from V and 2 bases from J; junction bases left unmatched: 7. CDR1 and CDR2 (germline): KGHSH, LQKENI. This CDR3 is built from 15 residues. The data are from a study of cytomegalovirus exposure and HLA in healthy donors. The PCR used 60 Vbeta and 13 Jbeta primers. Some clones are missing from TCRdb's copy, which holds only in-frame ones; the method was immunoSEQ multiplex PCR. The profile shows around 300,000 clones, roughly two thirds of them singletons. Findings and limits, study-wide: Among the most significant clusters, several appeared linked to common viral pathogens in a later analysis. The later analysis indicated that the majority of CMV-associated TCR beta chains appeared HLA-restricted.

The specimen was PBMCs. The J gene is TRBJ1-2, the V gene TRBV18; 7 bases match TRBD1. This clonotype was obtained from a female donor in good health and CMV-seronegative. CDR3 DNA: TGTGCCAGCTCACGCACGGGACAGTCAAACTATGGCTACACCTTC. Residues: CASSRTGQSNYGYTF.